The entry below gives a single T cell receptor beta chain sequence along with its context. In the original analysis: Reference gene primer amplification in the assay estimated nucleated cell counts. Some clones are missing from TCRdb's copy, which holds only in-frame ones; the method was immunoSEQ multiplex PCR. V, J and clone size are those of that table, while D and trimming were read from the DNA. In the table there are a few hundred thousand clones, 80% to 90% of which are singletons. The data were taken from a study of blood T cell repertoires in COVID-19. The wider study: COVID-19 samples, acute and convalescent, were from the United States, Italy and Spain. T cells, B-cell-depleted T cells, or PBMCs supplied cDNA or gDNA.

This CDR3 is built from 17 residues. Germline CDR1 reads MDHEN; CDR2 reads SYDVKM. Trimming removed 5 bases from V and 3 bases from J, with 21 bases in between. The sequenced sample consisted of peripheral blood. The rearrangement joins TRBV28 to TRBJ2-3; D perhaps matches TRBD2 (7 bases). The TCR was taken from a woman aged 80 or older with acute or convalescent COVID-19. The DNA for the CDR3 is TGTGCCAGCAGTGGTGGGGGCTGGCGGGGGTGGACAGATACGCAGTATTTT. This codes for CASSGGGWRGWTDTQYF.